This T cell receptor (beta chain) was observed in a study of blood T cell repertoires in COVID-19. Generated by immunoSEQ multiplex PCR, the TCRdb table keeps only in-frame clones and is missing some. The sample includes about 160,000 clones, roughly 85% seen only once; the top ten take 3% to 3.5%. This clone was observed a handful of times. Trimming left V 1 base short and J 5 bases short, with 14 bases between. This CDR3 is 15 amino acids long. Germline CDR1 MGHRA, CDR2 YSYEKL. The chain carries TRBV4-1 and TRBJ2-5, with D tentatively TRBD1 (5 bases). The sequencing sample was made of peripheral blood. This sequence originates from a human donor with acute or convalescent COVID-19. The donor label of this sample is uncertain. The CDR3 reads CASSQAPRAWETQYF. The CDR3 DNA reads TGCGCCAGCAGCCAAGCCCCCAGGGCATGGGAGACCCAGTACTTC.